This T cell receptor (beta chain) was identified in a study of beta chain features in type 1 diabetes. Study-wide points: Across all four CD4+ subsets, people with type 1 diabetes showed modestly shorter TCRB CDR3s.

Only a few counts were recorded for this clone. Its antigen is not identified. There are 17 residues in the CDR3. Trimming at V came to 0 bases and at J to 4 bases, leaving 8 bases not matched to a gene. Germline CDR1 and CDR2: SGHRS and YFSETQ. As every portion of the isolated RNA was reverse transcribed, the sequencing read expressed TCRB transcripts. Measured with immunoSEQ multiplex PCR; TCRdb has only the in-frame clones, and not every one. The data show a few hundred thousand clones, with approximately 15% seen just once and about 0.016% held by the top ten. This receptor was identified in a man younger than 45 with type 1 diabetes. The chain links TRBV5-1 to TRBJ2-2; 8 bases agree with TRBD1. The source material was naive CD4+ T cells from blood. The CDR3 loop is CASSLAMGTGVTGELFF. The CDR3 DNA follows: TGCGCCAGCAGCTTGGCCATGGGGACAGGAGTCACCGGGGAGCTGTTTTTT.